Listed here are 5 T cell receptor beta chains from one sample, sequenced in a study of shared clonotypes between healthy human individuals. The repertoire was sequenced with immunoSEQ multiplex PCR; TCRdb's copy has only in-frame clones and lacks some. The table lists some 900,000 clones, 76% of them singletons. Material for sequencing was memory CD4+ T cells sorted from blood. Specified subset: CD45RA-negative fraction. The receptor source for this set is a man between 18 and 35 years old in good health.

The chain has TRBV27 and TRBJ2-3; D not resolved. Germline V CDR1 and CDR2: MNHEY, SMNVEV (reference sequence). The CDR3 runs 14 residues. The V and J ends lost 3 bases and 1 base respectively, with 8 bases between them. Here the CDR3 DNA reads TGTGCCAGCAGTTTTTTGTCTGGCACAGATACGCAGTATTTT. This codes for CASSFLSGTDTQYF.

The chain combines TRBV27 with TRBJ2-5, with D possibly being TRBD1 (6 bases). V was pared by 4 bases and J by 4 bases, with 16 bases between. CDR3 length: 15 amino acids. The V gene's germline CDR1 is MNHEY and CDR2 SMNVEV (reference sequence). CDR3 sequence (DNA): TGTGCCAGCAGTTCTCAGGGGAGTAGAGGAGAGACCCAGTACTTC. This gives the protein CASSSQGSRGETQYF.

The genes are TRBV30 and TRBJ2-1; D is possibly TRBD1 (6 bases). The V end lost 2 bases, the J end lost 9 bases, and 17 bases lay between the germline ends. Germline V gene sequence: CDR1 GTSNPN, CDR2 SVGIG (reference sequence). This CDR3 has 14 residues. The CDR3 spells CAWSLAGARVEQFF. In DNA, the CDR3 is TGTGCCTGGAGTCTTGCAGGGGCCAGGGTTGAGCAGTTCTTC. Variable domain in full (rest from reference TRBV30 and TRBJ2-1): SQTIHQWPATLVQPVGSPLSLECTVEGTSNPNLYWYRQAAGRGLQLLFYSVGIGQISSEVPQNLSASRPQDRQFILSSKKLLLSDSGFYLCAWSLAGARVEQFFGPGTRLTVL.

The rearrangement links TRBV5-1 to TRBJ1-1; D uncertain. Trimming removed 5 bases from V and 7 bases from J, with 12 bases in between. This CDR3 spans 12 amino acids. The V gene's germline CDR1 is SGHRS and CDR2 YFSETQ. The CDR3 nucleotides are TGCGCCAGCAGATCGGAAGGGTTTGAAGCTTTCTTT. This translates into CASRSEGFEAFF.

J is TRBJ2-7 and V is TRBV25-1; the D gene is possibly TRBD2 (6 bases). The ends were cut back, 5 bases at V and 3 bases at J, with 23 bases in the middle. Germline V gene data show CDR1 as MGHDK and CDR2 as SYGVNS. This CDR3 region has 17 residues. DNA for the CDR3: TGTGCCAGCAGTCCCTTAGGAGGGAGTGTTCCTTTCTACGAGCAGTACTTC. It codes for CASSPLGGSVPFYEQYF.